The clone carrying this TCR beta chain was seen only a few times. Per the germline V gene, CDR1 is SGHRS and CDR2 is YFSETQ. CDR3 length: 17 residues. V dropped 1 base and J dropped 5 bases, with 20 bases sitting between them. This entry comes from a study of blood T cell repertoires in COVID-19. In the study overall: Sites across the United States, Italy and Spain contributed samples from acute and convalescent COVID-19. T cells, B-cell-depleted T cells, or PBMCs provided the cDNA or gDNA that served as material.

Repertoires were generated with immunoSEQ multiplex PCR, while TCRdb's copy carries only in-frame clones and drops some. Of around 30,000 clones listed, around 77% are singletons. The TCR comes from a human donor in a cohort sampled during active COVID-19. The material sequenced was peripheral blood. The rearrangement uses TRBV5-1 and TRBJ2-3, with D possibly being TRBD2 (6 bases). For the CDR3, the DNA is TGCGCCAGCAGCTTGTTCGGGGTTGGAGGGGTGGGAGATACGCAGTATTTT. Translated, it gives CASSLFGVGGVGDTQYF.